This TCR beta chain was profiled in a study of blood T cell repertoires in COVID-19. Study as a whole: Acute and convalescent COVID-19 samples came from the United States, Italy and Spain. Sample material is recorded as cDNA or gDNA derived from T cells, B-cell-depleted T cells, or PBMCs.

CDR1 and CDR2 (germline): LNHDA, SQIVND (reference sequence). The V and J ends lost 5 bases and 2 bases, in that order; junction bases with no gene match: 6. This CDR3 spans 14 amino acids. The repertoire was sequenced with immunoSEQ multiplex PCR; TCRdb's copy has only in-frame clones and lacks some. Among 70,000 or so clones listed, around four fifths were seen once. The origin of this receptor is a human donor in a cohort sampled during active COVID-19. V is TRBV19 and J is TRBJ2-7, with 7 bases identical to TRBD1. The sample consisted of peripheral blood. The CDR3 DNA reads TGTGCCAGTAGTCAACCGGGACAGACCTACGAGCAGTACTTC. Its translation: CASSQPGQTYEQYF.